These T cell receptor beta chains were read from a single sample in a study of graft-versus-host responses after intestinal transplantation. TCRdb keeps only in-frame clones here, not all; method: immunoSEQ multiplex PCR. The sample consists of over 8,000 clones, 36% of them appearing once. The input for sequencing was alloreactive CD8+ T cells from a mixed lymphocyte reaction culture, taken before intestinal transplant. These receptors all stem from a human patient who received an intestinal transplant. Each CDR3 is given with its conserved first and last residue. Each record gives: D gene, V gene, clone size, J gene, CDR3 protein, CDR3 DNA. A D gene is named only where the DNA matches it firmly. A row's size may be missing; if present it is once, few, many or a size class.

D: TRBD1; V: TRBV5-1; size: few; J: TRBJ2-4; CDR3: CASSSDRDSVSIQYF; DNA: TGCGCCAGCAGCTCGGACAGGGATTCTGTAAGCATTCAGTACTTC
D: .; V: TRBV13; size: .; J: TRBJ2-2; CDR3: CASSFPGGPGSGELFF; DNA: TGTGCCAGCAGCTTCCCAGGGGGGCCGGGGTCCGGGGAGCTGTTTTTT
D: .; V: TRBV7-9; size: .; J: TRBJ1-5; CDR3: CASSAQGNQQPQHF; DNA: TGTGCCAGCAGCGCCCAGGGGAATCAACAGCCCCAGCATTTT
D: TRBD2; V: TRBV6-4; size: .; J: TRBJ2-1; CDR3: CASSVGGEGHNEQFF; DNA: TGTGCCAGCAGTGTGGGAGGGGAAGGCCACAATGAGCAGTTCTTC
D: TRBD2; V: TRBV5-1; size: .; J: TRBJ2-1; CDR3: CASSPAGGRGVEQFF; DNA: TGCGCCAGCAGCCCAGCGGGGGGAAGGGGGGTTGAGCAGTTCTTC
D: TRBD1; V: TRBV6-5; size: .; J: TRBJ1-1; CDR3: CASGVDRLNTEAFF; DNA: TGTGCCAGCGGTGTGGACAGGCTGAACACTGAAGCTTTCTTT
D: TRBD2; V: TRBV28; size: few; J: TRBJ2-7; CDR3: CASSSLRERPYEQYF; DNA: TGTGCCAGCAGTTCCCTGCGGGAGCGCCCCTACGAGCAGTACTTC
D: .; V: TRBV7-6; size: .; J: TRBJ2-1; CDR3: CASSLAPSRGDEQFF; DNA: TGTGCCAGCAGCTTAGCGCCTTCCAGGGGGGATGAGCAGTTCTTC
D: .; V: TRBV28; size: .; J: TRBJ1-5; CDR3: CASSLDSNQPQHF; DNA: TGTGCCAGCAGTTTAGACAGTAATCAGCCCCAGCATTTT
D: .; V: TRBV9; size: few; J: TRBJ2-3; CDR3: CASSPGVTTTDTQYF; DNA: TGTGCCAGCAGCCCGGGGGTTACGACCACGGATACGCAGTATTTT
D: TRBD1; V: TRBV10-3; size: medium-sized; J: TRBJ2-7; CDR3: CAISAGTGAYEQYF; DNA: TGTGCCATCAGTGCCGGGACAGGGGCCTACGAGCAGTACTTC
D: TRBD1; V: TRBV6-1; size: .; J: TRBJ2-2; CDR3: CASKDRSNTGELFF; DNA: TGTGCCAGCAAGGACAGGTCCAACACCGGGGAGCTGTTTTTT
D: .; V: TRBV29-1; size: .; J: TRBJ2-1; CDR3: CSVEQTPSKYNEQFF; DNA: TGCAGCGTTGAACAGACTCCCAGTAAGTACAATGAGCAGTTCTTC
D: TRBD1; V: TRBV4-2; size: .; J: TRBJ1-3; CDR3: CASSQDRGPSGNTIYF; DNA: TGTGCCAGCAGCCAAGACAGGGGGCCTTCTGGAAACACCATATATTTT
D: TRBD2; V: TRBV30; size: .; J: TRBJ2-5; CDR3: CAWSPLAGGSQETQYF; DNA: TGTGCCTGGAGTCCCTTAGCGGGGGGCTCCCAAGAGACCCAGTACTTC
D: .; V: TRBV7-3; size: few; J: TRBJ1-1; CDR3: CASSSWGAGSQAFF; DNA: TGTGCCAGCAGCTCCTGGGGCGCGGGAAGCCAAGCTTTCTTT
D: .; V: TRBV19; size: medium-sized; J: TRBJ1-4; CDR3: CASGGGMELFF; DNA: TGTGCCAGTGGCGGGGGGATGGAACTGTTTTTT
D: .; V: TRBV6-5; size: .; J: TRBJ2-7; CDR3: CASSYSRSGGEQYF; DNA: TGTGCCAGCAGTTACTCGAGAAGCGGAGGCGAGCAGTACTTC
D: TRBD2; V: TRBV5-1; size: .; J: TRBJ2-1; CDR3: CASSLAGGGNEQFF; DNA: TGCGCCAGCAGCTTGGCGGGGGGAGGCAATGAGCAGTTCTTC
D: TRBD2; V: TRBV7-7; size: few; J: TRBJ2-3; CDR3: CASSEREVRTDTQYF; DNA: TGTGCTAGCAGCGAGCGGGAGGTACGCACAGATACGCAGTATTTT